The entry that follows covers one T cell receptor (beta chain) sequence. These data originate in a study of control samples from healthy donors and cancer patients. The CDR3 contains 12 residues. V was trimmed by 5 bases and J by 4 bases, leaving 9 bases between them. CDR1 and CDR2 from the germline V gene are SQVTM and ANQGSEA. The repertoire was sequenced with immunoSEQ multiplex PCR; TCRdb's copy has only in-frame clones and lacks some. The sample records approximately 87,000 clones, 93% being singletons. This chain links TRBV29-1 with TRBJ1-5; D possibly corresponds to TRBD1 (5 bases). Sequencing input: PBMCs. The source of this sequence is a woman between 40 and 55 years old with lung cancer. The CDR3: CSVRQGNQPQHF. The CDR3 nucleotides are TGCAGCGTTCGGCAGGGAAATCAGCCCCAGCATTTT.